One and the same sample provided the 31 T cell receptor beta chains below, sequenced in a study of OX40 agonist ivuxolimab in advanced cancers. Sequenced by immunoSEQ multiplex PCR; TCRdb stores in-frame clones only, minus some. The data contain 82,000 or so clones, more than 90% of them seen just once; the ten biggest clones take up under 0.7%. The source material was CD4+ or CD8+ T cells sorted from blood, sampled in a trial of the OX40 agonist ivuxolimab. The receptors come from an adult with an advanced solid tumor such as melanoma, head and neck, liver or kidney cancer.

The J gene is TRBJ2-3, the V gene TRBV30; no clear D gene. The CDR3 consists of 11 residues. CDR1 is GTSNPN, CDR2 SVGIG, per germline (reference sequence). V dropped 1 base and J dropped 5 bases, with 4 bases sitting between them. CDR3 loop: CAWSGGDTQYF. CDR3 sequence (DNA): TGTGCCTGGAGTGGGGGAGATACGCAGTATTTT.

The rearrangement joins TRBV5-1 to TRBJ2-1, with D possibly being TRBD2 (6 bases). Trimming removed 4 bases from V and 4 bases from J, with 27 bases in between. The V gene's germline CDR1 is SGHRS and CDR2 YFSETQ. This CDR3 region has 19 residues. DNA for the CDR3: TGCGCCAGCAGCCCCCTTACGGACTCAGCGGGCGGGCCGTACAATGAGCAGTTCTTC. This sequence encodes CASSPLTDSAGGPYNEQFF.

The chain joins TRBV7-6 to TRBJ1-4; 9 bases align to TRBD1. Losses at the gene ends were 4 bases for V and 4 bases for J; bases not matched to a gene: 7. The germline V gene encodes CDR1 SGHVS and CDR2 FNYEAQ. The CDR3 has 16 residues. CDR3 amino acids: CASSSGQGISNEKLFF. The CDR3 region has the DNA TGTGCCAGCAGCTCTGGACAGGGGATAAGTAATGAAAAACTGTTTTTT. The variable domain in full, with the rest retrieved from reference TRBV7-6 and TRBJ1-4, is GAGVSQSPRYKVTKRGQDVALRCDPISGHVSLYWYRQALGQGPEFLTYFNYEAQQDKSGLPNDRFSAERPEGSISTLTIQRTEQRDSAMYRCASSSGQGISNEKLFFGSGTQLSVL.

A remark on this clone: Mismatch with germline at one junction end may stem from a read error. The CDR3 DNA follows: TGTGCCAGCATGAGGACAGGGGTGCATTTT. Translation gives CASMRTGVHF. This chain joins TRBV6-1 and TRBJ2-3; 9 bases agree with TRBD1. Germline values: CDR1 MNHNS, CDR2 SASEGT. This CDR3 has 10 amino acids.

The J gene is TRBJ1-4, the V gene TRBV30; 7 bases agree with TRBD1. Germline lookup yields CDR1 GTSNPN and CDR2 SVGIG (reference sequence). This CDR3 has 14 residues. The junction had 5 bases not matched to a gene; V was cut back by 2 bases and J by 5 bases. The CDR3 sequence: CAWSRQGFNEKLFF. The CDR3 DNA follows: TGTGCCTGGAGTAGACAGGGCTTCAATGAAAAACTGTTTTTT.

This clone has more than one count but fewer than ten. The genes are TRBV5-1 and TRBJ2-7, with 9 bases identical to TRBD1. The CDR3 length is 14 residues. V lost 5 bases and J lost 5; bases outside the gene matches: 8. Germline V gene sequence: CDR1 SGHRS, CDR2 YFSETQ. CDR3 sequence: CASRRGQGNDEQYF. The CDR3, as DNA: TGCGCCAGCAGACGAGGACAGGGGAACGACGAGCAGTACTTC.

The rearrangement links TRBV5-1 to TRBJ2-1; 7 bases align to TRBD2. The CDR3 extends over 17 amino acids. After removal of 2 bases from V and 4 bases from J, the junction contained 12 bases not matched to a gene. Per the germline V gene, CDR1 is SGHRS and CDR2 is YFSETQ. CDR3 DNA sequence: TGCGCCAGCAGCTTCGGAGAGGCGGGAGCTTTTTACAATGAGCAGTTCTTC. This translates into CASSFGEAGAFYNEQFF.

The chain combines TRBV4-1 with TRBJ1-4; D unresolved. Trimming stripped 4 bases from V and 6 bases from J, with 12 bases between. Germline CDR1 is MGHRA and CDR2 is YSYEKL. The CDR3 runs 14 residues. The CDR3 loop is CASSRGGNDEKLFF. Here the CDR3 DNA reads TGCGCCAGCAGCCGGGGTGGAAACGATGAAAAACTGTTTTTT.

CDR3 coding DNA: TGTGCCAGCAGCCAGGCCCTAGCAGCGAACACCGGGGAGCTGTTTTTT. Its protein is CASSQALAANTGELFF. The chain couples TRBV7-9 to TRBJ2-2; a possible D gene is TRBD2 (5 bases). This CDR3 contains 16 residues. The V gene lost 5 bases and the J gene lost 0 bases, with 13 bases spanning the gap. Germline V gene lookup returns CDR1 SEHNR and CDR2 FQNEAQ (reference sequence).

This clone was recorded once. Written as DNA, the CDR3 is TGTGCCTGGCTGGCAAATGGCTACACCTTC. Protein sequence: CAWLANGYTF. The chain carries TRBV30 and TRBJ1-2; D unresolved. Trimming removed 5 bases at V and 6 bases at J, with 7 bases between. CDR3 length: 10 residues. CDR1 and CDR2 from the germline V gene are GTSNPN and SVGIG (reference sequence).

V usage is TRBV7-6 and J usage is TRBJ2-3; D remains ambiguous. CDR3 length: 17 amino acids. The V gene's germline CDR1 is SGHVS and CDR2 FNYEAQ. Between the trimmed V and J ends, which lost 2 bases and 1 base, there was a span of 16 bases. The CDR3 DNA reads TGTGCCAGCAGCTTACTCCCCGAGGTTGGGGGCACAGATACGCAGTATTTT. Protein sequence: CASSLLPEVGGTDTQYF.

Comments on this clone: One end of the junction varies from germline; a read error may be responsible. This rearrangement joins TRBV7-7 to TRBJ2-1, with a possible D match to TRBD1 (6 bases). Per germline, CDR1 SSHAT and CDR2 FNYEAQ (reference sequence). The CDR3 has 14 residues. CDR3 DNA: TGTGCTAGCAGCTTAAACAGGGAATTAGTTGAGCAGTTCTTC. Translating gives CASSLNRELVEQFF. The full variable domain, its missing parts supplied by reference TRBV7-7 and TRBJ2-1, is GAGVSQSPRYKVTKRGQDVTLRCDPISSHATLYWYQQALGQGPEFLTYFNYEAQPDKSGLPSDRFSAERPEGSISTLTIQRTEQRDSAMYRCASSLNRELVEQFFGPGTRLTVL.

This rearrangement joins TRBV2 to TRBJ1-2; D unresolved. V was trimmed by 4 bases and J by 1 base, leaving 7 bases between them. The CDR3 sequence is 13 residues long. Germline V gene lookup returns CDR1 SNHLY and CDR2 FYNNEI. This CDR3 reads CASSVAVNYGYTF. The DNA of the CDR3 is TGTGCCAGCAGTGTGGCAGTTAACTATGGCTACACCTTC.

This clone came up once. V gene TRBV29-1 combines with J gene TRBJ1-2; possibly TRBD1 for D (5 bases). V gave up 1 base and J gave up 6 bases, with 12 bases separating them. The CDR3 loop spans 13 amino acids. CDR1 and CDR2 from the germline V gene are SQVTM and ANQGSEA. CDR3 coding DNA: TGCAGCGTTGAAGTTGACAGACCCAATGGCTACACCTTC. Protein: CSVEVDRPNGYTF. The full variable domain, in which reference TRBV29-1 and TRBJ1-2 provide the parts outside the CDR3, is SAVISQKPSRDICQRGTSLTIQCQVDSQVTMMFWYRQQPGQSLTLIATANQGSEATYESGFVIDKFPISRPNLTFSTLTVSNMSPEDSSIYLCSVEVDRPNGYTFGSGTRLTVV.

The J gene is TRBJ1-3, the V gene TRBV7-9; D is ambiguous. The CDR3 consists of 16 residues. The V gene's germline CDR1 is SEHNR and CDR2 FQNEAQ (reference sequence). With 9 bases removed from V and 0 bases from J, the gap between germline ends came to 18 bases. The CDR3 DNA reads as TGTGCCAGAACCCAACTCCTCTCTAACTCTGGAAACACCATATATTTT. This codes for CARTQLLSNSGNTIYF.

This chain joins TRBV7-9 and TRBJ2-5; TRBD2 matches 7 bases. The J call may not be correct, given that the DNA end is closer to TRBJ2-7. Looked up from germline, CDR1 is SEHNR and CDR2 is FQNEAQ (reference sequence). The CDR3 is 14 amino acids. CDR3 coding DNA: TGTGCCAGCAGCTTAGCGGGGAGGGTAGACGAGCAGTACTTC. Residues: CASSLAGRVDEQYF.

The chain links TRBV12-1 to TRBJ2-1; the table assigns TRBD2, which was not confirmed against the DNA. TRBV12-1 is a pseudogene locus. The CDR3 is made up of 15 amino acids. As DNA, the CDR3 is TGTGCCAGCAGCTTCTGGATAGCGGCTTACAATGAGCAGTTCTTC. This codes for CASSFWIAAYNEQFF.

The chain employs TRBV6-5 and TRBJ1-4, with 8 bases lining up with TRBD1. Germline CDR1 and CDR2: MNHEY and SVGAGI. The CDR3 runs 14 residues. With 6 bases clipped from V and 4 bases from J, the junction kept 4 bases outside the gene matches. The CDR3 coding sequence is TGTGCCAGCAGACCCAGGGGGCGTAATGAAAAACTGTTTTTT. This encodes CASRPRGRNEKLFF.

The V call is TRBV9, the J call TRBJ2-5, with D maybe TRBD2 (5 bases). CDR1 is SGDLS and CDR2 is YYNGEE in the germline V gene. The V end was cut by 0 bases, the J end by 2 bases, with 11 bases between. The CDR3 sequence is 15 residues long. The CDR3: CASSVATTIQETQYF. CDR3 in DNA: TGTGCCAGCAGCGTAGCTACGACTATACAAGAGACCCAGTACTTC.

This rearrangement joins TRBV10-3 to TRBJ1-1, with TRBD1 identical over 8 bases. CDR3 length: 14 amino acids. The germline gives CDR1 ENHRY, CDR2 SYGVKD. Unmatched junction bases numbered 3, after V lost 5 bases and J lost 1 base. The CDR3 nucleotides are TGTGCCATCAGTCCGGGACAGGCGAACACTGAAGCTTTCTTT. Residues: CAISPGQANTEAFF.

CDR3 loop: CASSPRTEAFF. The CDR3 DNA reads TGTGCCAGCAGTCCCCGCACTGAAGCTTTCTTT. The rearrangement uses TRBV6-1 and TRBJ1-1; D unresolved. There are 11 residues in the CDR3. Germline V gene sequence: CDR1 MNHNS, CDR2 SASEGT. V lost 5 bases and J lost 4, with 5 bases in between.

The chain joins TRBV20-1 to TRBJ2-1; maybe TRBD1 (6 bases). The V gene lost 3 bases and the J gene lost 10 bases, with 10 bases spanning the gap. This CDR3 has 11 residues. CDR1 and CDR2 from the germline V gene are DFQATT and SNEGSKA (reference sequence). CDR3 DNA sequence: TGCAGTGCTAGCCCCCAGGGGGAGCAGTTCTTC. It encodes CSASPQGEQFF.

This clone was recorded once. This chain uses TRBV11-2 with TRBJ2-3; D might be TRBD2 (6 bases). V was shortened by 2 bases and J by 2 bases, with 8 bases between the two germline ends. The germline V gene has CDR1 SGHAT and CDR2 FQNNGV. CDR3 length: 14 residues. CDR3 region: CASSLLAYTDTQYF. The CDR3 bases are TGTGCCAGCAGCTTACTAGCGTACACAGATACGCAGTATTTT.

The chain is built from TRBV18 and TRBJ1-1; no firm D call. CDR1 is KGHSH, CDR2 LQKENI, per germline. V lost 2 bases and J 1 base, leaving 8 bases between the germline ends. The CDR3 consists of 14 residues. The CDR3 sequence is CASSPNTENTEAFF. CDR3 DNA sequence: TGTGCCAGCTCACCAAATACAGAGAACACTGAAGCTTTCTTT.

The chain couples TRBV6-4 to TRBJ1-2; D uncertain. Trimming took 0 bases from V and 7 from J, leaving 12 bases between them. The V gene's germline CDR1 is MRHNA and CDR2 SNTAGT. This CDR3 is 14 amino acids long. This CDR3 reads CASSDSYGVRGYTF. CDR3 nucleotides: TGTGCCAGCAGTGACTCCTATGGGGTGCGTGGCTACACCTTC.

The chain carries TRBV27 and TRBJ2-7; D unclear. The V gene's germline CDR1 is MNHEY and CDR2 SMNVEV (reference sequence). There are 14 residues in the CDR3. V was shortened by 3 bases and J by 2 bases, with 11 bases between the two germline ends. CDR3 DNA sequence: TGTGCCAGCAGTTTCGCAAGGACCGCCTACGAGCAGTACTTC. It is translated as CASSFARTAYEQYF.

This chain links TRBV5-4 with TRBJ2-7; tentatively, D is TRBD2 (6 bases). From germline, CDR1 is SGHNT and CDR2 YYREEE (reference sequence). CDR3 size: 17 residues. Trimming left V 4 bases short and J 6 bases short, with 26 bases between. CDR3 protein: CASSPGLRVTPGSEQYF. In nucleotides, the CDR3 is TGTGCCAGCAGCCCAGGGTTGCGGGTCACACCCGGGAGCGAGCAGTACTTC.

V usage is TRBV10-3 and J usage is TRBJ2-7; TRBD2 might be the D (6 bases). Germline V CDR1 and CDR2: ENHRY, SYGVKD. V was shortened by 8 bases and J by 1 base, with 6 bases between the two germline ends. This CDR3 is 11 amino acids long. CDR3 nucleotides: TGTGCCATCGCGGGGTCCTACGAGCAGTACTTC. This translates into CAIAGSYEQYF.

This sequence joins TRBV30 and TRBJ1-3; the D gene is possibly TRBD1 (5 bases). Germline loops: CDR1 GTSNPN, CDR2 SVGIG (reference sequence). The CDR3 loop spans 17 amino acids. Between the trimmed V and J ends, which lost 0 bases and 3 bases, there was a span of 18 bases. The CDR3 nucleotides read TGTGCCTGGAGTGTAGAGAGAAACAGGAGAAGTGGAAACACCATATATTTT. Translating gives CAWSVERNRRSGNTIYF. The full variable domain, with the rest looked up from reference TRBV30 and TRBJ1-3, is SQTIHQWPATLVQPVGSPLSLECTVEGTSNPNLYWYRQAAGRGLQLLFYSVGIGQISSEVPQNLSASRPQDRQFILSSKKLLLSDSGFYLCAWSVERNRRSGNTIYFGEGSWLTVV.

The chain recombines TRBV12-5 with TRBJ2-7; D is unresolved. The CDR3 runs to 10 residues. Per germline, CDR1 LGHNT and CDR2 FRNRAP. V was pared by 6 bases and J by 0 bases, with 0 bases between. CDR3 in amino acids: CASGSYEQYF. The CDR3 coding sequence is TGTGCTAGTGGCTCCTACGAGCAGTACTTC.

The chain employs TRBV5-1 and TRBJ2-2, with D maybe TRBD1 (6 bases). CDR3 length: 13 residues. V lost 2 bases and J lost 6, with 8 bases in between. CDR1 and CDR2 from the germline V gene are SGHRS and YFSETQ. The CDR3 sequence: CASSFQGSGELFF. Here the CDR3 DNA reads TGCGCCAGCAGCTTTCAGGGGTCCGGGGAGCTGTTTTTT.